These 6 T cell receptor beta chains were all obtained from the same sample, sequenced in a study of early T cells in non-severe SARS-CoV-2 infection. TCRdb fed the 5' RACE reads into MiXCR, producing one record per CDR3 protein. This table has tens of thousands of distinct CDR3 sequences, 6.2% appearing once. Sequenced here: whole blood, sampled at baseline. Receptor source: an adult who was a healthcare worker with PCR-confirmed SARS-CoV-2 infection or an uninfected control (not recorded which).

The J gene is TRBJ1-1, the V gene TRBV7-9, with D maybe TRBD1 (5 bases). Per the germline V gene, CDR1 is SEHNR and CDR2 is FQNEAQ (reference sequence). The CDR3 runs to 14 residues. The germline V and J ends were trimmed by 2 bases and 3 bases, with 10 bases remaining between them. The CDR3 DNA sequence: TGTGCCAGCAGCTTAAGGGACGGGGACACTGAAGCTTTCTTT. Translation: CASSLRDGDTEAFF.

V is TRBV6-1 and J is TRBJ2-7, with a weak D call TRBD1 (5 bases). Trimming took off 6 bases at V and 2 bases at J, with 11 bases between the two ends. CDR3 length equals 13 residues. Looked up from germline, CDR1 is MNHNS and CDR2 is SASEGT. CDR3 amino acids: CASSRQWTYEQYF. CDR3 DNA sequence: TGTGCCAGCAGCCGACAGTGGACCTACGAGCAGTACTTC.

The V gene is TRBV20-1, the J gene TRBJ1-2, with D perhaps TRBD1 (5 bases). V lost 6 bases to trimming and J lost 3 bases, with 11 bases between them. The germline gives CDR1 DFQATT, CDR2 SNEGSKA (reference sequence). The CDR3 covers 12 residues. This CDR3 is CSAEGFHYGYTF. The CDR3, as DNA: TGCAGTGCAGAGGGGTTTCACTATGGCTACACCTTC.

As for this clonotype: Germline and junction disagree at one end, which may indicate a read error. The chain carries TRBV18 and TRBJ2-3; TRBD2 matches at 11 bases. This CDR3 has 15 residues. Germline V gene sequence: CDR1 KGHSH, CDR2 LQKENI. Written as DNA, the CDR3 is TGTGTCAGCTCACCAACTAGCGGGAGTACAGATACGCAGTATTTT. Translated: CVSSPTSGSTDTQYF.

This clonotype was found many times. The chain recombines TRBV27 with TRBJ2-3, with TRBD1 as a possible D gene (5 bases). The CDR3 contains 14 residues. V shed 6 bases and J shed 5 bases, with 15 bases lying between them. The germline V gene encodes CDR1 MNHEY and CDR2 SMNVEV (reference sequence). CDR3 sequence reads: CASSWGKAGDTQYF. The CDR3 DNA is TGTGCCAGCAGCTGGGGCAAGGCTGGAGATACGCAGTATTTT.

This clonotype was counted at least ten times. The CDR3 spells CASSTLDREDGYTF. Written as DNA, the CDR3 is TGTGCCAGCAGTACCCTCGACAGGGAGGATGGCTACACCTTC. The gene calls are TRBV6-5 and TRBJ1-2, with 7 positions matching TRBD1. Germline lookup yields CDR1 MNHEY and CDR2 SVGAGI. V shed 5 bases, J shed 6 bases, and the junction held 9 bases outside the gene matches. The CDR3 spans 14 residues.